One sample yielded the 3 T cell receptor beta chains listed below, sequenced in a study. Generated by immunoSEQ multiplex PCR, the TCRdb table keeps only in-frame clones and is missing some. Here the sample spans around 54,000 clones, about 92% being singletons. Source material: PBMCs. The receptors were gathered from a middle-aged man with rheumatoid arthritis.

This clone appeared a few times. The rearrangement joins TRBV7-9 to TRBJ2-3, with D perhaps given as TRBD1 or TRBD2 (6 bases each). V lost 1 base and J lost 5, with 19 bases in between. The CDR3 spans 17 residues. The germline V gene encodes CDR1 SEHNR and CDR2 FQNEAQ (reference sequence). The CDR3 is CASSLESGDFSGDTQYF. The CDR3 nucleotides read TGTGCCAGCAGCTTAGAATCAGGGGATTTTAGCGGAGATACGCAGTATTTT.

This rearrangement joins TRBV19 to TRBJ2-4; weak D call: TRBD1 (5 bases). Germline assignment: CDR1 LNHDA and CDR2 SQIVND (reference sequence). There are 14 residues in the CDR3. V was shortened by 5 bases and J by 7 bases, with 15 bases between the two germline ends. CDR3 sequence: CASSQRGMSNIQYF. The CDR3 nucleotides read TGTGCCAGTAGTCAAAGGGGTATGTCGAACATTCAGTACTTC.

The chain has TRBV5-1 and TRBJ1-2; tentative D call: TRBD1 (6 bases). Trimming took off 0 bases at V and 12 bases at J, with 12 bases between the two ends. Germline CDR1 and CDR2: SGHRS and YFSETQ. This CDR3 is 12 amino acids long. The CDR3 coding sequence is TGCGCCAGCAGCTTGGCCGGGACATCTGACACCTTC. Its translation is CASSLAGTSDTF.